These 28 T cell receptor beta chains came from one sample sequenced in a study of type 1 regulatory T cells. TCRdb processed the reads anew with MiXCR; each CDR3 protein has one entry. This table holds 80,000 to 100,000 distinct CDR3 sequences, 31% found once. Sequencing input: CD4+ T cells, either the whole sample or a sorted fraction (not recorded which). These receptors were obtained from a human donor in good health.

The chain carries TRBV5-5 and TRBJ2-2, with D possibly being TRBD2 (5 bases). This CDR3 region has 15 residues. V lost 3 bases and J lost 2, with 11 bases in between. Germline V gene lookup returns CDR1 SGHKS and CDR2 YYEKEE (reference sequence). The CDR3 spells CASSSRTLNTGELFF. As DNA, the CDR3 is TGTGCCAGCAGCTCCCGGACTCTCAACACCGGGGAGCTGTTTTTT.

The chain employs TRBV7-9 and TRBJ2-1; D might be TRBD2 (5 bases). V shed 4 bases and J shed 5 bases, with 12 bases lying between them. From germline, CDR1 is SEHNR and CDR2 FQNEAQ (reference sequence). CDR3 length: 14 amino acids. The CDR3 DNA reads TGTGCCAGCAGCTCCTTGCGGGTAGACAATGAGCAGTTCTTC. Its protein is CASSSLRVDNEQFF.

The V call is TRBV7-9, the J call TRBJ2-5, with 9 positions matching TRBD1. CDR1 SEHNR and CDR2 FQNEAQ come from the germline V gene (reference sequence). The length of the CDR3 is 15 residues. V was pared by 10 bases and J by 4 bases, with 13 bases of the junction left unmatched. The CDR3: CATVRDRDHLETQYF. The DNA of the CDR3 is TGTGCCACCGTTCGGGACAGGGATCATCTAGAGACCCAGTACTTC.

The chain combines TRBV3-1 with TRBJ1-1; no firm D call. V gave up 4 bases and J gave up 4 bases, with 10 bases separating them. The CDR3 loop spans 13 amino acids. CDR1 LGHDT and CDR2 YNNKEL come from the germline V gene (reference sequence). CDR3: CASSRGGSTEAFF. DNA for the CDR3: TGTGCCAGCAGCCGAGGTGGGAGCACTGAAGCTTTCTTT.

V and J are TRBV29-1 and TRBJ2-3; D might be TRBD2 (6 bases). CDR3 length equals 14 residues. V was trimmed by 4 bases and J by 2 bases, leaving 13 bases between them. CDR1 and CDR2 from the germline V gene are SQVTM and ANQGSEA. Here the CDR3 reads CSVGDLLVTDTQYF. The CDR3 nucleotides read TGCAGCGTTGGGGACTTGCTTGTCACAGATACGCAGTATTTT.

This clonotype was found many times. The genes are TRBV28 and TRBJ1-1; perhaps TRBD1 as D (5 bases). Germline lookup yields CDR1 MDHEN and CDR2 SYDVKM. Trimming shortened V by 3 bases and J by 2 bases, and 13 bases separated the two germline ends. The CDR3 totals 15 residues. The CDR3 region is CASSFRGRGNTEAFF. The CDR3 coding sequence is TGTGCCAGCAGTTTCCGGGGCCGGGGAAACACTGAAGCTTTCTTT.

V gene TRBV7-6 combines with J gene TRBJ1-6; D is ambiguous. Germline V gene sequence: CDR1 SGHVS, CDR2 FNYEAQ. V shed 1 base and J shed 11 bases, with 15 bases lying between them. There are 15 residues in the CDR3. The CDR3 protein is CASSLGQAQSPPLHF. The CDR3 DNA reads as TGTGCCAGCAGCTTAGGGCAGGCACAAAGTCCACCCCTCCACTTT.

This clonotype was counted between two and nine times. CDR3 DNA: TGTGCCAGCAGCCAAGGCGGTGGGGGCATGAACACTGAAGCTTTCTTT. It is translated as CASSQGGGGMNTEAFF. The chain combines TRBV3-1 with TRBJ1-1; TRBD1 might be the D (6 bases). Germline assignment: CDR1 LGHDT and CDR2 YNNKEL (reference sequence). Trimming took 1 base from V and 0 from J, leaving 12 bases between them. The CDR3 runs to 16 residues.

This clonotype was observed a few times. This chain links TRBV21-1 with TRBJ2-7; the table calls TRBD1, which could not be checked here. TRBV21-1 is a pseudogene locus. The CDR3 length is 15 residues. Written as DNA, the CDR3 is TGTGCCAGCAGCATCCCGGGCCAAGTTCCCTACGAGCAGTACTTC. It yields the protein CASSIPGQVPYEQYF.

The V and J genes are TRBV24-1 and TRBJ2-1; D may be TRBD2 (5 bases). The V and J ends lost 9 bases and 9 bases respectively, with 11 bases between them. Per germline, CDR1 KGHDR and CDR2 SFDVKD. CDR3 length: 11 amino acids. As DNA, the CDR3 is TGTGCCACCGCGGATCGGGGTGAGCAGTTCTTC. It yields the protein CATADRGEQFF.

A remark on this clonotype: With a much larger clone just one base away, this may be a read error. This sequence joins TRBV12-3 or TRBV12-4 and TRBJ2-2; D unclear. The CDR3 is made up of 14 amino acids. V lost 6 bases to trimming and J lost 0 bases, with 8 bases between them. The CDR3 here is CASRECPNTGELFF. The CDR3 DNA follows: TGTGCCAGCAGGGAATGTCCGAACACCGGGGAGCTGTTTTTT.

This clonotype came up a few times. The V and J genes are TRBV4-3 and TRBJ2-1; no reliable D call. The germline CDR1 and CDR2 sequences are LGHNA and YSLEER. The V and J ends lost 0 bases and 6 bases respectively, with 6 bases between them. This CDR3 has 13 amino acids. CDR3 loop: CASSQEVANEQFF. The CDR3, as DNA: TGCGCCAGCAGCCAAGAAGTCGCCAATGAGCAGTTCTTC.

Written as DNA, the CDR3 is TGTGCCTGGAGTGTACGAGGGGCCGTGGCTAGCCCTGAGCAGTTCTTC. This translates into CAWSVRGAVASPEQFF. This chain connects TRBV30 to TRBJ2-1, with D perhaps matching TRBD1 or TRBD2 (5 bases each). The CDR3 runs to 16 residues. Germline assignment: CDR1 GTSNPN and CDR2 SVGIG (reference sequence). Trimming cost V 0 bases and J 9 bases, with 21 bases left between them.

V usage is TRBV11-2 and J usage is TRBJ2-5, with D perhaps assigned TRBD1 or TRBD2 (5 bases each). V was clipped by 1 base and J by 2 bases, with 14 bases between them. This CDR3 has 16 residues. Germline CDR1 and CDR2: SGHAT and FQNNGV. CDR3 protein: CASSLVFGTRQETQYF. DNA for the CDR3: TGTGCCAGCAGCTTAGTCTTCGGGACCCGGCAAGAGACCCAGTACTTC. Complete variable domain (other parts from reference TRBV11-2 and TRBJ2-5): EAGVAQSPRYKIIEKRQSVAFWCNPISGHATLYWYQQILGQGPKLLIQFQNNGVVDDSQLPKDRFSAERLKGVDSTLKIQPAKLEDSAVYLCASSLVFGTRQETQYFGPGTRLLVL.

This clonotype showed up just a few times. The genes are TRBV27 and TRBJ2-3; TRBD2 aligns across 7 bases. Germline lookup yields CDR1 MNHEY and CDR2 SMNVEV (reference sequence). The CDR3 length is 13 residues. V dropped 7 bases and J dropped 3; count of bases not matched to a gene: 4. CDR3: CASKRRETDTQYF. CDR3 coding DNA: TGTGCCAGCAAGAGGCGGGAGACAGATACGCAGTATTTT.

The chain combines TRBV3-1 with TRBJ2-2; a weak D match, TRBD1 (5 bases). CDR3 length equals 14 residues. Germline CDR1 LGHDT, CDR2 YNNKEL (reference sequence). Trimming took 4 bases from V and 5 from J, leaving 11 bases between them. The DNA for the CDR3 is TGTGCCAGCAGCCCCACAGGCATTACCGGGGAGCTGTTTTTT. It encodes CASSPTGITGELFF.

This clonotype was found a few times. The gene calls are TRBV12-3 or TRBV12-4 and TRBJ1-3; 7 nucleotides agree with TRBD1. The junction had 8 bases not matched to a gene; V was cut back by 3 bases and J by 0 bases. This CDR3 is built from 17 residues. The CDR3 region has the DNA TGTGCCAGCAGTTTTAGGGACAGCAGAATCTCTGGAAACACCATATATTTT. Residues: CASSFRDSRISGNTIYF.

The V call is TRBV20-1, the J call TRBJ2-5; 8 bases line up with TRBD2. CDR1 DFQATT and CDR2 SNEGSKA come from the germline V gene (reference sequence). J lost 2 bases, V lost 1 base, and 6 bases had no gene match. The CDR3 spans 15 residues. This CDR3 reads CSARAGASGQETQYF. The CDR3, as DNA: TGCAGTGCTAGAGCCGGGGCTAGCGGGCAAGAGACCCAGTACTTC.

Many counts were recorded for this clonotype. The chain couples TRBV28 to TRBJ2-1; 7 bases agree with TRBD1. Germline V gene data show CDR1 as MDHEN and CDR2 as SYDVKM. V shed 6 bases, J shed 9 bases, and the junction held 11 bases outside the gene matches. CDR3 length: 14 amino acids. The CDR3 reads CASRRSQGFGEQFF. The CDR3 DNA sequence: TGTGCCAGCAGGCGTTCACAGGGGTTCGGTGAGCAGTTCTTC.

The chain combines TRBV5-1 with TRBJ2-3, with D possibly matching TRBD1 (6 bases). Germline V gene sequence: CDR1 SGHRS, CDR2 YFSETQ. The CDR3 covers 14 residues. Trimming stripped 4 bases from V and 0 bases from J, with 9 bases between. CDR3 region: CASSEGTSTDTQYF. The CDR3 coding sequence is TGCGCCAGCAGCGAGGGGACAAGCACAGATACGCAGTATTTT.

CDR3 region: CASSLSGGEKLFF. In DNA, the CDR3 is TGTGCCAGCAGTCTCTCGGGTGGGGAAAAACTGTTTTTT. The V and J genes are TRBV12-3 or TRBV12-4 and TRBJ1-4, with D unclear. CDR3 length equals 13 residues. V lost 5 bases and J 8 bases, leaving 12 bases between the germline ends.

This clonotype was detected a few times. The chain couples TRBV18 to TRBJ2-5, with a possible D match to TRBD2 (6 bases). The CDR3 runs to 14 residues. Germline-derived CDR1 and CDR2 are KGHSH and LQKENI. V lost 2 bases and J 3 bases, leaving 10 bases between the germline ends. Here the CDR3 DNA reads TGTGCCAGCTCACCATCGGGAGCCGAAGAGACCCAGTACTTC. Protein product: CASSPSGAEETQYF.

The CDR3: CATSRDRGSYGYTF. DNA of the CDR3: TGTGCCACCAGCAGAGATCGGGGGAGCTATGGCTACACCTTC. The rearrangement links TRBV15 to TRBJ1-2; possibly TRBD1 for D (5 bases). The length of the CDR3 is 14 residues. V was trimmed by 0 bases and J by 4 bases, leaving 9 bases between them. From germline, CDR1 is LNHNV and CDR2 YYDKDF (reference sequence).

J is TRBJ1-5 and V is TRBV20-1; perhaps TRBD1 as D (6 bases). Deletions cut 1 base from V and 5 bases from J, with 15 bases between. CDR1 is DFQATT, CDR2 SNEGSKA, per germline (reference sequence). The length of the CDR3 is 15 residues. This chain's CDR3 is CSARAMGRGYQPQHF. The CDR3 nucleotides read TGCAGTGCTAGAGCCATGGGCAGGGGATATCAGCCCCAGCATTTT.

This clonotype has more than one count but fewer than ten. This chain joins TRBV7-2 and TRBJ2-7; TRBD2 agrees at 7 bases. Germline CDR1 SGHTA, CDR2 FQGNSA. The CDR3 is made up of 15 amino acids. J gave up 2 bases and V 0 bases, and 4 bases lay outside the gene matches. The CDR3 protein is CASSLAASGTYEQYF. DNA for the CDR3: TGTGCCAGCAGCTTAGCCGCTAGCGGAACCTACGAGCAGTACTTC.

The V call is TRBV10-2, the J call TRBJ2-1, with TRBD1 as a possible D gene (6 bases). With 2 bases removed from V and 8 bases from J, the gap between germline ends came to 19 bases. The CDR3 runs to 16 residues. Looked up from germline, CDR1 is WSHSY and CDR2 is SAAADI. As DNA, the CDR3 is TGCGCCAGCAGTGAGATTAATGGGAACAGGGCCCATGAGCAGTTCTTC. This encodes CASSEINGNRAHEQFF.

This clonotype has just a few counts. This chain connects TRBV20-1 to TRBJ2-7; D is ambiguous. V was pared by 6 bases and J by 6 bases, with 15 bases between. From germline, CDR1 is DFQATT and CDR2 SNEGSKA (reference sequence). The CDR3 sequence is 12 residues long. CDR3 DNA sequence: TGCAGTGCCCGACCCAGTTCTCGCGAGCAGTACTTC. Residues: CSARPSSREQYF.

V usage is TRBV7-2 and J usage is TRBJ2-2; a weak D match, TRBD1 (5 bases). CDR1 is SGHTA and CDR2 is FQGNSA in the germline V gene. V dropped 2 bases and J dropped 5 bases, with 18 bases sitting between them. This CDR3 contains 17 residues. CDR3 in amino acids: CASSLKSNRLTTGELFF. The CDR3 DNA is TGTGCCAGCAGCTTAAAGTCTAACAGGTTGACAACCGGGGAGCTGTTTTTT.